The 25 T cell receptor beta chains presented below share a single source sample, sequenced in a study of post-analysis software for immune sequencing data. Study-level points and caveats: Patients carried roughly five TRBV segments more frequently than controls did, and TRBV5-6, TRBV5-1 and TRBV20-1 were among them.

Their antigens remain unidentified. Incorporated into the TCR beta cDNA libraries were unique molecular identifiers, which served to reduce PCR and sequencing biases. TCRdb independently ran MiXCR on the PCR reads; one entry per CDR3 protein. The profile shows hundreds of thousands of distinct CDR3 sequences, approximately 30% of them singletons. The sample was blood. The receptors were sampled from a girl aged 10 to 17 with multiple sclerosis.

J is TRBJ1-1 and V is TRBV20-1; TRBD1 is a possible D gene (6 bases). This CDR3 has 14 amino acids. V lost 1 base to trimming and J lost 5 bases, with 14 bases between them. Germline V CDR1 and CDR2: DFQATT, SNEGSKA (reference sequence). The CDR3 DNA is TGCAGTGCTAGAGCCCGCACAGGGAAGACTGAAGCTTTCTTT. Translated: CSARARTGKTEAFF.

V gene TRBV5-5 combines with J gene TRBJ1-6; no clear D. The CDR3 contains 13 residues. V lost 2 bases, J lost 14 bases, and 14 bases lay in between. The V gene's germline CDR1 is SGHKS and CDR2 YYEKEE (reference sequence). In nucleotides, the CDR3 is TGTGCCAGCAGCTTTGATACAGAGAGATCCCTCCACTTT. It specifies CASSFDTERSLHF.

V is TRBV20-1 and J is TRBJ1-5; 8 bases map to TRBD1. V was clipped by 1 base and J by 4 bases; unmatched bases: 6. This CDR3 comprises 15 residues. Germline CDR1 reads DFQATT; CDR2 reads SNEGSKA (reference sequence). In DNA, the CDR3 is TGCAGTGCTAGAGTCTCGGGACAGGTTAATCAGCCCCAGCATTTT. Its translation: CSARVSGQVNQPQHF.

This chain uses TRBV6-5 with TRBJ1-5, with D hard to call. The CDR3 contains 15 residues. Trimming removed 6 bases from V and 0 bases from J, with 12 bases in between. Germline-derived CDR1 and CDR2 are MNHEY and SVGAGI. CDR3 nucleotide sequence: TGTGCCAGCAGCCCCTACGGGAATAGCAATCAGCCCCAGCATTTT. It codes for CASSPYGNSNQPQHF.

V and J are TRBV18 and TRBJ1-2, with 8 bases identical to TRBD1. This CDR3 has 19 amino acids. Trimming removed 6 bases from V and 8 bases from J; junction bases left unmatched: 26. The V gene's germline CDR1 is KGHSH and CDR2 LQKENI. The DNA for the CDR3 is TGTGCCAGCTCGATACTTCACCAAAGATCTGGGCAGGGGGCAGAGGGCTACACCTTC. Encoded protein: CASSILHQRSGQGAEGYTF. Filled out from reference TRBV18 and TRBJ1-2, the complete variable domain reads NAGVMQNPRHLVRRRGQEARLRCSPMKGHSHVYWYRQLPEEGLKFMVYLQKENIIDESGMPKERFSAEFPKEGPSILRIQQVVRGDSAAYFCASSILHQRSGQGAEGYTFGSGTRLTVV.

CDR3 coding DNA: TGCGCCAGCAGCGGCAAGGGCGCGGGAGCCAACTACAATGAGCAGTTCTTC. Protein: CASSGKGAGANYNEQFF. The chain uses TRBV10-2 and TRBJ2-1; 7 bases line up with TRBD2. The CDR3 sequence is 17 residues long. J lost 3 bases, V lost 6 bases, and 14 bases had no gene match. In germline, CDR1 is WSHSY, CDR2 SAAADI.

A single count supports this clonotype. A read error may be the cause here, since a much bigger clone is one base away. The CDR3: CSPFVQGKQFF. In DNA, the CDR3 is TGCAGCCCATTTGTCCAGGGGAAGCAGTTCTTC. The genes are TRBV29-1 and TRBJ2-1; possible D gene TRBD1, 6 bases. Germline V gives CDR1 SQVTM, CDR2 ANQGSEA. V lost 8 bases and J lost 11, with 16 bases in between. This CDR3 contains 11 residues.

Only a few counts were recorded for this clonotype. J is TRBJ2-7 and V is TRBV6-1, with D tentatively TRBD2 (5 bases). The CDR3 runs to 13 residues. Germline V gene data show CDR1 as MNHNS and CDR2 as SASEGT. V lost 0 bases, J lost 6 bases, and 9 bases lay in between. The CDR3 DNA is TGTGCCAGCAGTGAAGCGGGAGAACCCGAGCAGTACTTC. Amino acid sequence: CASSEAGEPEQYF.

This chain joins TRBV11-1 and TRBJ2-1, with 14 bases aligning to TRBD2. There are 21 residues in the CDR3. Germline trimming cut 5 bases from V and 8 bases from J; bases unmatched to any gene: 23. Germline values: CDR1 SGHAT, CDR2 FQDESV (reference sequence). CDR3 sequence: CASSPRPRTSGGPFLFDEQFF. CDR3 sequence (DNA): TGTGCCAGCAGCCCCCGACCCCGGACTAGCGGGGGGCCCTTCCTTTTCGATGAGCAGTTCTTC.

This clonotype was observed a few times. The chain is built from TRBV29-1 and TRBJ2-5; D perhaps matches TRBD1 (5 bases). With 2 bases removed from V and 2 bases from J, the gap between germline ends came to 12 bases. This CDR3 has 14 amino acids. Germline CDR1 SQVTM, CDR2 ANQGSEA. CDR3 sequence (DNA): TGCAGCGTTGAATGGGGCAGGGCGCAAGAGACCCAGTACTTC. This encodes CSVEWGRAQETQYF. The whole variable domain, remainder taken from reference TRBV29-1 and TRBJ2-5, is SAVISQKPSRDICQRGTSLTIQCQVDSQVTMMFWYRQQPGQSLTLIATANQGSEATYESGFVIDKFPISRPNLTFSTLTVSNMSPEDSSIYLCSVEWGRAQETQYFGPGTRLLVL.

This clonotype turned up a few times. CDR3 sequence: CASSSQAEEQYF. The CDR3 coding sequence is TGTGCCAGCAGCTCCCAGGCTGAGGAGCAGTACTTC. The rearrangement uses TRBV28 and TRBJ2-5, with D uncertain. This CDR3 has 12 residues. V was cut by 6 bases and J by 11 bases, with 16 bases left in between. Germline V CDR1 and CDR2: MDHEN, SYDVKM.

V is TRBV2 and J is TRBJ2-3, with D possibly being TRBD1 (6 bases). The CDR3 has 14 amino acids. Germline loops: CDR1 SNHLY, CDR2 FYNNEI. The V gene lost 2 bases and the J gene lost 1 base, with 7 bases spanning the gap. This CDR3 is CASSERQGTDTQYF. CDR3 nucleotides: TGTGCCAGCAGTGAAAGACAGGGCACAGATACGCAGTATTTT.

The chain couples TRBV7-2 to TRBJ2-7, with D tentatively TRBD1 (6 bases). Germline CDR1 and CDR2: SGHTA and FQGNSA. This CDR3 is built from 12 residues. V lost 5 bases to trimming and J lost 10 bases, with 15 bases between them. CDR3 sequence (DNA): TGTGCCAGCAGCAGGGGGAGAGAGGCCCAGTACTTC. Translation: CASSRGREAQYF.

The chain links TRBV3-1 to TRBJ2-1; D remains ambiguous. In germline, CDR1 is LGHDT, CDR2 YNNKEL (reference sequence). This CDR3 has 15 residues. The germline V and J ends were trimmed by 2 bases and 7 bases, with 15 bases remaining between them. The CDR3 region is CASSQLQIFRNEQFF. In DNA form, the CDR3 reads TGTGCCAGCAGCCAACTACAGATCTTTAGGAATGAGCAGTTCTTC.

CDR3 DNA: TGTGCCAGCAGCGTCCGGACCCCCTGGGCTTTCTTT. Its translation: CASSVRTPWAFF. This chain uses TRBV12-3 or TRBV12-4 with TRBJ1-1; no clear D gene. CDR3 length: 12 amino acids. With 6 bases removed from V and 11 bases from J, the gap between germline ends came to 16 bases.

This clonotype was seen only once. The rearrangement joins TRBV20-1 to TRBJ2-1; tentative D call: TRBD2 (5 bases). The CDR3 consists of 12 residues. The V end lost 7 bases, the J end lost 7 bases, and 14 bases lay between the germline ends. CDR1 DFQATT and CDR2 SNEGSKA come from the germline V gene (reference sequence). CDR3 residues: CSGELVGNEQFF. The CDR3 nucleotides are TGCAGTGGGGAGCTCGTGGGGAATGAGCAGTTCTTC.

This clonotype was seen a handful of times. The chain is built from TRBV20-1 and TRBJ2-1; TRBD2 matches 14 bases. V gave up 6 bases and J gave up 8 bases; unmatched junction bases: 9. From germline, CDR1 is DFQATT and CDR2 SNEGSKA (reference sequence). This CDR3 comprises 15 residues. The CDR3 DNA reads TGCAGTGCCCCGCGGACTAGCGGGAGGTGGGATGAGCAGTTCTTC. It specifies CSAPRTSGRWDEQFF.

The chain carries TRBV7-9 and TRBJ2-2, with D perhaps TRBD2 (5 bases). Looked up from germline, CDR1 is SEHNR and CDR2 is FQNEAQ (reference sequence). Trimming cost V 5 bases and J 7 bases, with 11 bases left between them. This CDR3 has 13 residues. This CDR3 is CASSLRENGELFF. As DNA, the CDR3 is TGTGCCAGCAGCCTGAGGGAGAACGGGGAGCTGTTTTTT.

This clonotype was counted a few times. The V call is TRBV6-2 or TRBV6-3, the J call TRBJ1-5; TRBD1 might be the D (6 bases). The V end was cut by 8 bases, the J end by 4 bases, with 12 bases between. The length of the CDR3 is 13 residues. Looked up from germline, CDR1 is MNHEY and CDR2 is SVGEGT. The CDR3 DNA reads as TGTGCCAGCGGCAGGGGCCCTAATCAGCCCCAGCATTTT. Protein: CASGRGPNQPQHF.

The rearrangement joins TRBV7-9 to TRBJ1-5, with 10 bases fitting TRBD1. The CDR3 runs to 15 residues. Germline CDR1 and CDR2: SEHNR and FQNEAQ (reference sequence). V trimming: 5 bases; J trimming: 6 bases; junction bases outside the gene matches: 7. CDR3 bases: TGTGCCAGCAGCCTAGACGGGACAGGGGTTCAGCCCCAGCATTTT. Its translation is CASSLDGTGVQPQHF. The full variable domain, its missing parts supplied by reference TRBV7-9 and TRBJ1-5, is DTGVSQNPRHKITKRGQNVTFRCDPISEHNRLYWYRQTLGQGPEFLTYFQNEAQLEKSRLLSDRFSAERPKGSFSTLEIQRTEQGDSAMYLCASSLDGTGVQPQHFGDGTRLSIL.

This clonotype was detected a few times. This rearrangement joins TRBV27 to TRBJ2-1; D may correspond to TRBD1 or TRBD2 (5 bases each). Trimming cost V 5 bases and J 5 bases, with 16 bases left between them. Per the germline V gene, CDR1 is MNHEY and CDR2 is SMNVEV (reference sequence). CDR3 size: 15 residues. This CDR3 reads CASSPPGTYNNEQFF. Here the CDR3 DNA reads TGTGCCAGCAGTCCCCCCGGGACGTACAACAATGAGCAGTTCTTC.

This clonotype was seen a handful of times. The rearrangement uses TRBV24-1 and TRBJ2-1; TRBD2 is a possible D gene (5 bases). The CDR3 sequence is 13 residues long. The germline V and J ends were trimmed by 4 bases and 7 bases, with 10 bases remaining between them. The germline CDR1 and CDR2 sequences are KGHDR and SFDVKD. CDR3 in amino acids: CATSEVDSNEQFF. For the CDR3, the DNA is TGTGCCACCAGTGAGGTGGACTCTAATGAGCAGTTCTTC.

This clonotype was detected only a few times. The rearrangement joins TRBV20-1 to TRBJ2-7; the match to TRBD2 covers 7 bases. The CDR3 loop spans 14 amino acids. Germline values: CDR1 DFQATT, CDR2 SNEGSKA (reference sequence). V was clipped by 3 bases and J by 4 bases; unmatched bases: 9. DNA for the CDR3: TGCAGTGCTAGTTTACCAGCGGGGCTGTACGAGCAGTACTTC. Translation gives CSASLPAGLYEQYF.

The chain is built from TRBV7-2 and TRBJ1-2, with D perhaps matching TRBD1 (6 bases). CDR1 and CDR2 from the germline V gene are SGHTA and FQGNSA. Trimming pared 7 bases from V and 8 bases from J, leaving 17 bases between. The length of the CDR3 is 13 residues. The CDR3 DNA sequence: TGTGCCAGCACGCCTTTGGGGGCTGGCGGCTACACCTTC. This sequence encodes CASTPLGAGGYTF.

The CDR3: CASSLTRTNEQFF. In DNA, the CDR3 is TGTGCCAGCAGTTTAACCCGTACTAATGAGCAGTTCTTC. This rearrangement joins TRBV12-3 or TRBV12-4 to TRBJ2-1; D not certain. The CDR3 has 13 residues. With 2 bases removed from V and 7 bases from J, the gap between germline ends came to 9 bases.